The 17 T cell receptor beta chains below all came from one sample that was sequenced in a study of shared clonotypes between healthy human individuals. Terminally differentiated effector memory CD45RA+ cells were excluded from the naive CD8 cells, which were CD45RO-negative and positively selected for CCR7. Clones were read by immunoSEQ multiplex PCR, and TCRdb kept only the in-frame ones, dropping some. This sample yields approximately 2,000,000 clones, of which around 93% are seen a single time; roughly 1.7% belongs to the top ten. Sequenced: naive CD8+ T cells from PBMCs. Receptors originate from a man aged 18 to 35 in good health. Some clones in this sample may be carry-over from other donors' samples.

This clone turned up a few times. Different DNA sequences within this sample yield the same CDR3. This chain connects TRBV7-9 to TRBJ2-7; 8 nucleotides align to TRBD1. The CDR3 runs to 12 residues. The germline V gene encodes CDR1 SEHNR and CDR2 FQNEAQ (reference sequence). The trim removed 5 bases at V and 6 bases at J, leaving 3 bases unmatched. CDR3 amino acids: CASSPDRGEQYF. The CDR3 region has the DNA TGTGCCAGCAGCCCCGACAGGGGCGAGCAGTACTTC.

The chain has TRBV27 and TRBJ2-6; a possible D gene is TRBD2 (5 bases). Trimming took off 5 bases at V and 0 bases at J, with 5 bases between the two ends. The CDR3 contains 14 residues. Germline CDR1 is MNHEY and CDR2 is SMNVEV (reference sequence). CDR3: CASSAGSGANVLTF. In nucleotides, the CDR3 is TGTGCCAGCAGTGCGGGCTCTGGGGCCAACGTCCTGACTTTC.

The gene calls are TRBV7-9 and TRBJ1-2; 9 nucleotides line up with TRBD1. Germline CDR1 is SEHNR and CDR2 is FQNEAQ (reference sequence). Trimming took 5 bases from V and 2 from J; bases not matched to a gene: 15. This CDR3 is 18 amino acids long. The CDR3 nucleotides are TGTGCCAGCAGCGCAATTATGGAACAGGGGGCGCAGAACTATGGCTACACCTTC. Translation: CASSAIMEQGAQNYGYTF.

The chain employs TRBV7-9 and TRBJ2-7; D possibly corresponds to TRBD1 (6 bases). V was trimmed by 3 bases and J by 6 bases, leaving 9 bases between them. The CDR3 loop spans 12 amino acids. The germline V gene encodes CDR1 SEHNR and CDR2 FQNEAQ (reference sequence). The DNA for the CDR3 is TGTGCCAGCAGCTTGACAGGTATCGAGCAGTACTTC. This translates into CASSLTGIEQYF.

The chain recombines TRBV27 with TRBJ2-7; 11 bases are shared with TRBD2. Losses at the gene ends were 5 bases for V and 6 bases for J; bases not matched to a gene: 6. The germline V gene has CDR1 MNHEY and CDR2 SMNVEV (reference sequence). The CDR3 is 14 amino acids. The CDR3 DNA reads TGTGCCAGCAGTCCCGGGACTAGCGGCCCCGAGCAGTACTTC. It codes for CASSPGTSGPEQYF.

The chain recombines TRBV5-1 with TRBJ2-7, with 7 nucleotides matching TRBD1. From germline, CDR1 is SGHRS and CDR2 YFSETQ. The V and J ends lost 0 bases and 2 bases, in that order; junction bases with no gene match: 5. The CDR3 is made up of 15 amino acids. The CDR3 loop reads CASSLVDRVPYEQYF. In DNA, the CDR3 is TGCGCCAGCAGCTTGGTAGACAGGGTCCCCTACGAGCAGTACTTC.

This clone was recorded only once. The gene calls are TRBV12-2 and TRBJ1-1. TRBV12-2 is recorded as a pseudogene. The length of the CDR3 is 14 residues. The CDR3 DNA is TGTGCAAGTCGCACCGACCCCCTCTCACCTGAAGCTTTCTTT. Protein sequence: CASRTDPLSPEAFF.

This clone occurred once. This specimen includes other DNA sequences encoding the same CDR3. CDR3 in amino acids: CASSLSVSYEQYF. The CDR3 DNA reads as TGTGCCAGCAGTTTATCTGTCTCCTACGAGCAGTACTTC. The chain couples TRBV28 to TRBJ2-7; D is undetermined. CDR1 is MDHEN, CDR2 SYDVKM, per germline. This CDR3 comprises 13 residues. Trimming stripped 1 base from V and 0 bases from J, with 4 bases between.

The chain combines TRBV11-2 with TRBJ2-1, with 9 bases that match TRBD2. This CDR3 contains 15 residues. V trimming: 5 bases; J trimming: 7 bases; junction bases outside the gene matches: 9. Germline V CDR1 and CDR2: SGHAT, FQNNGV. CDR3 region: CASSPGRRGGNEQFF. CDR3 DNA: TGTGCCAGCAGCCCCGGAAGGCGGGGGGGGAATGAGCAGTTCTTC.

The chain has TRBV30 and TRBJ1-1; a weak D match, TRBD1 (5 bases). V shed 0 bases and J shed 3 bases, with 8 bases lying between them. From germline, CDR1 is GTSNPN and CDR2 SVGIG (reference sequence). CDR3 length equals 13 residues. CDR3 residues: CAWSVAGYTEAFF. In nucleotides, the CDR3 is TGTGCCTGGAGTGTGGCAGGGTACACTGAAGCTTTCTTT.

CDR3 coding DNA: TGCGCCAGCAGTCAATATACCGGGACGGACTATGGCTACACCTTC. This sequence encodes CASSQYTGTDYGYTF. This chain connects TRBV23-1 to TRBJ1-2; possible D gene TRBD1, 5 bases. Being an ORF, TRBV23-1 has a function that is uncertain. Trimming removed 1 base from V and 3 bases from J, with 12 bases in between. This CDR3 is 15 amino acids long.

Note on this clone: Other DNA sequences of this sample code for an identical CDR3. The V and J genes are TRBV7-8 and TRBJ2-7, with D maybe TRBD1 (5 bases). The germline V gene encodes CDR1 SGHVS and CDR2 FQNEAQ. This CDR3 comprises 14 residues. Trimming took off 1 base at V and 2 bases at J, with 9 bases between the two ends. The CDR3 loop reads CASSLGPGTYEQYF. The DNA of the CDR3 is TGTGCCAGCAGCTTAGGTCCAGGGACCTACGAGCAGTACTTC.

The chain recombines TRBV5-1 with TRBJ2-1; TRBD2 matches at 8 bases. V lost 0 bases and J lost 4; bases outside the gene matches: 18. Germline-derived CDR1 and CDR2 are SGHRS and YFSETQ. The CDR3 has 20 amino acids. CDR3 in amino acids: CASSLAVFLAGPLPYNEQFF. In DNA form, the CDR3 reads TGCGCCAGCAGCTTGGCCGTTTTCTTAGCGGGACCGTTACCATACAATGAGCAGTTCTTC.

The chain couples TRBV28 to TRBJ2-7; no firm D call. V shed 3 bases and J shed 0 bases, with 12 bases lying between them. From germline, CDR1 is MDHEN and CDR2 SYDVKM. The CDR3 has 15 residues. CDR3 sequence reads: CASSFGGRSSYEQYF. For the CDR3, the DNA is TGTGCCAGCAGTTTCGGCGGCCGAAGCTCCTACGAGCAGTACTTC.

V and J are TRBV29-1 and TRBJ1-1; weak D call: TRBD1 (5 bases). V dropped 7 bases and J dropped 2 bases, with 11 bases sitting between them. This CDR3 is built from 12 residues. Germline V gene data show CDR1 as SQVTM and CDR2 as ANQGSEA. CDR3 protein: CSAEQDNTEAFF. Here the CDR3 DNA reads TGCAGCGCAGAACAGGACAACACTGAAGCTTTCTTT.

The V and J genes are TRBV10-3 and TRBJ2-7; the match to TRBD1 covers 8 bases. Trimming at V came to 10 bases and at J to 2 bases, leaving 10 bases not matched to a gene. CDR3 length: 14 residues. From germline, CDR1 is ENHRY and CDR2 SYGVKD. DNA for the CDR3: TGTGCCAGCCACCTAGGACAGGGAGCCTACGAGCAGTACTTC. Encoded protein: CASHLGQGAYEQYF.

The chain recombines TRBV27 with TRBJ1-2, with D perhaps TRBD1 (5 bases). Trimming took off 8 bases at V and 4 bases at J, with 11 bases between the two ends. The length of the CDR3 is 12 residues. Germline CDR1 reads MNHEY; CDR2 reads SMNVEV (reference sequence). CDR3 protein: CASGQGGYGYTF. CDR3 nucleotides: TGTGCCAGCGGGCAGGGAGGCTATGGCTACACCTTC.